This TCR beta chain was captured by sequencing in a study of human T cells and chemical hapten exposure. Across the study: Researchers reported sensitizing a roughly 2 cm by roughly 2 cm upper inner arm skin site with 2% DPC. Enrolled patients were predominantly female and had alopecia areata, totalis or universalis.

The time point was: patch test 2, 6 weeks after DPC sensitization. The treatment: therapeutic diphenylcyclopropenone sensitization with weekly scalp DPC. In the authors' methods: Samples contained a median of 95,638 TCRs, with a range of about 23,224 to 690,600. TCRdb reprocessed the RACE reads via MiXCR and lists one record per CDR3 protein. What appears here as the V and J calls and clone size reflects TCRdb's work, not the paper's. Here the sample spans about 85,000 distinct CDR3 sequences, around 10% being singletons. This clonotype was observed a few times. The CDR3 has 13 residues. Germline CDR1 and CDR2: SGHTA and FQGTGA. V lost 5 bases and J 4 bases, leaving 8 bases between the germline ends.

The source was whole blood, collected in connection with sensitization to the hapten diphenylcyclopropenone (DPC). The clonotype originates from a man aged 18 to 29 with alopecia areata. Some clones in this sample may be carry-over from other donors' samples. This chain links TRBV7-3 with TRBJ2-2; TRBD1 is a possible D gene (5 bases). CDR3 region: CASSPRVTGELFF. CDR3 sequence (DNA): TGTGCCAGCAGCCCCAGGGTCACCGGGGAGCTGTTTTTT.